Presented here are 8 T cell receptor beta chains from one specimen sequenced in a study of blood T cell repertoires in COVID-19. Assay: immunoSEQ multiplex PCR; the TCRdb copy retains only in-frame clones and omits some. The repertoire holds around 100,000 clones, with approximately 92% as singletons. Sequenced material: peripheral blood. All receptors derive from a man in his 70s with acute or convalescent COVID-19.

V gene TRBV7-6 combines with J gene TRBJ1-2; 7 bases agree with TRBD1. Germline lookup yields CDR1 SGHVS and CDR2 FNYEAQ. This CDR3 region has 13 residues. V dropped 5 bases and J dropped 4; count of bases not matched to a gene: 4. The CDR3 DNA follows: TGTGCCAGCAGCCAGGGGGTCGGCTATGGCTACACCTTC. Residues: CASSQGVGYGYTF.

J is TRBJ1-1 and V is TRBV10-3; D remains unclear. The CDR3 consists of 16 residues. CDR1 is ENHRY, CDR2 SYGVKD, per germline. Between the trimmed V and J ends, which lost 2 bases and 0 bases, there was a span of 13 bases. CDR3 sequence reads: CAISEEVERMNTEAFF. Here the CDR3 DNA reads TGTGCCATCAGTGAGGAGGTCGAGAGGATGAACACTGAAGCTTTCTTT.

This chain joins TRBV11-3 and TRBJ2-1, with TRBD2 identical over 11 bases. Looked up from germline, CDR1 is SGHNT and CDR2 is YENEEA. After removal of 5 bases from V and 1 base from J, the junction contained 10 bases not matched to a gene. The CDR3 extends over 18 amino acids. CDR3 protein: CASSMESGLAVSYNEQFF. The CDR3 coding sequence is TGTGCCAGCAGCATGGAATCGGGACTAGCGGTTTCCTACAATGAGCAGTTCTTC. The full variable domain, completed using reference TRBV11-3 and TRBJ2-1, is EAGVVQSPRYKIIEKKQPVAFWCNPISGHNTLYWYLQNLGQGPELLIRYENEEAVDDSQLPKDRFSAERLKGVDSTLKIQPAELGDSAVYLCASSMESGLAVSYNEQFFGPGTRLTVL.

This clone was seen a single time. The CDR3 sequence is CASKANRGNQPQHF. In DNA form, the CDR3 reads TGCGCCAGCAAGGCAAATCGGGGCAATCAGCCCCAGCATTTT. The rearrangement links TRBV10-2 to TRBJ1-5, with no clear D. Germline CDR1 and CDR2: WSHSY and SAAADI. V was trimmed by 7 bases and J by 2 bases, leaving 12 bases between them. This CDR3 spans 14 amino acids.

J is TRBJ1-3 and V is TRBV28; D gene ambiguous. There are 13 residues in the CDR3. Per germline, CDR1 MDHEN and CDR2 SYDVKM. V shed 3 bases and J shed 4 bases, with 7 bases lying between them. The CDR3 spells CASSFTVGNTIYF. CDR3 coding DNA: TGTGCCAGCAGTTTCACAGTAGGAAACACCATATATTTT.

This sequence joins TRBV29-1 and TRBJ2-7; no firm D call. Germline assignment: CDR1 SQVTM and CDR2 ANQGSEA. CDR3 length equals 13 residues. V was shortened by 1 base and J by 3 bases, with 10 bases between the two germline ends. CDR3 sequence (DNA): TGCAGCGTTGAAGTTCCCCCGGTCTACGAGCAGTACTTC. Amino acid sequence: CSVEVPPVYEQYF.

The V call is TRBV27, the J call TRBJ1-1; 7 bases are a match to TRBD1. Losses at the gene ends were 6 bases for V and 1 base for J; bases not matched to a gene: 5. Germline V gene sequence: CDR1 MNHEY, CDR2 SMNVEV (reference sequence). This CDR3 contains 14 residues. CDR3 region: CASSPTGTNTEAFF. CDR3 bases: TGTGCCAGCAGCCCGACAGGGACGAACACTGAAGCTTTCTTT.

The V call is TRBV6-5, the J call TRBJ1-5; 7 bases map to TRBD1. The ends lost 6 bases at V and 2 bases at J; junction bases unmatched: 7. In germline, CDR1 is MNHEY, CDR2 SVGAGI. The CDR3 loop spans 15 amino acids. CDR3 protein: CASSNYRGGNQPQHF. The CDR3 bases are TGTGCCAGCAGCAACTACAGGGGTGGCAATCAGCCCCAGCATTTT.